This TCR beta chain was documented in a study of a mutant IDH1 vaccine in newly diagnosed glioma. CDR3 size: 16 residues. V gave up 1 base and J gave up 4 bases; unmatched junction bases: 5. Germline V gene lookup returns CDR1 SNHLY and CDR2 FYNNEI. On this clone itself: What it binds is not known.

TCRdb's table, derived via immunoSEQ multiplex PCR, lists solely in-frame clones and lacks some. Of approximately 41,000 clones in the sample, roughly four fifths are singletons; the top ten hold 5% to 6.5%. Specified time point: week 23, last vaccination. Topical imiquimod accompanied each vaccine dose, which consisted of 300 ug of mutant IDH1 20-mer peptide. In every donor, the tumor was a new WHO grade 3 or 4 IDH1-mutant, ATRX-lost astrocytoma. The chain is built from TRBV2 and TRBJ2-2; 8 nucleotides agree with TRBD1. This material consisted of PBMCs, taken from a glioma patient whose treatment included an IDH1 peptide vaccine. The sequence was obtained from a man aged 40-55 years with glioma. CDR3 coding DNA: TGTGCCAGCAGTGAAGGGACAGGGATTACCACCGGGGAGCTGTTTTTT. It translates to CASSEGTGITTGELFF.